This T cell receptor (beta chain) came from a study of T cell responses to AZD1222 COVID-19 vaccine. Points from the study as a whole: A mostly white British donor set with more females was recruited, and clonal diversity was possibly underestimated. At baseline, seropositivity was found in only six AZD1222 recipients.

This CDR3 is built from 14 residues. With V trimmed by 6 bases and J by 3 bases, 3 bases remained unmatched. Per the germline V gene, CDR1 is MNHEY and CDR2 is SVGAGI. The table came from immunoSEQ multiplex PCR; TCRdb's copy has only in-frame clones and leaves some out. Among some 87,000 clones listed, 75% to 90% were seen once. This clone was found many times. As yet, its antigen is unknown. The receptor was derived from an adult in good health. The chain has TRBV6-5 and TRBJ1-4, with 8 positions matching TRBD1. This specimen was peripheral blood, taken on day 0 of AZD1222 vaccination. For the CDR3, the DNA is TGTGCCAGCAGGAGGGACAGGTCTAATGAAAAACTGTTTTTT. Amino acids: CASRRDRSNEKLFF.